What follows describes a single T cell receptor beta chain. Its antigen is still unknown. The data were taken from a study of cytomegalovirus exposure and HLA in healthy donors. About the research overall: Prior work identified about 120 million unique TCR beta sequences in some 180 million T cells. Whole-study results and caveats: A list of roughly 160 TCR beta chains associated with cytomegalovirus was given. A later analysis found most CMV-associated TCR beta chains apparently HLA-restricted. An Asian-associated ancestry cluster reportedly showed fewer N-insertions than the approximately 700-donor mean in a later analysis.

A multiplex PCR was run with 60 Vbeta primers and 13 Jbeta primers. Clones were read by immunoSEQ multiplex PCR, and TCRdb kept only the in-frame ones, dropping some. The sample lists some 110,000 clones, 83% occurring once. V lost 5 bases to trimming and J lost 5 bases; unmatched junction nucleotides: 5. Per germline, CDR1 SEHNR and CDR2 FQNEAQ (reference sequence). The CDR3 is 14 residues long. This chain connects TRBV7-9 to TRBJ2-5; 10 nucleotides line up with TRBD2. The TCR was taken from a man between 18 and 35 years old in good health and CMV-seronegative. The sample consisted of PBMCs. CDR3 coding DNA: TGTGCCAGCAGCGGACTAGCGGCCCAGGAGACCCAGTACTTC. Translated, it gives CASSGLAAQETQYF. The whole variable domain, remainder taken from reference TRBV7-9 and TRBJ2-5, is DTGVSQNPRHKITKRGQNVTFRCDPISEHNRLYWYRQTLGQGPEFLTYFQNEAQLEKSRLLSDRFSAERPKGSFSTLEIQRTEQGDSAMYLCASSGLAAQETQYFGPGTRLLVL.